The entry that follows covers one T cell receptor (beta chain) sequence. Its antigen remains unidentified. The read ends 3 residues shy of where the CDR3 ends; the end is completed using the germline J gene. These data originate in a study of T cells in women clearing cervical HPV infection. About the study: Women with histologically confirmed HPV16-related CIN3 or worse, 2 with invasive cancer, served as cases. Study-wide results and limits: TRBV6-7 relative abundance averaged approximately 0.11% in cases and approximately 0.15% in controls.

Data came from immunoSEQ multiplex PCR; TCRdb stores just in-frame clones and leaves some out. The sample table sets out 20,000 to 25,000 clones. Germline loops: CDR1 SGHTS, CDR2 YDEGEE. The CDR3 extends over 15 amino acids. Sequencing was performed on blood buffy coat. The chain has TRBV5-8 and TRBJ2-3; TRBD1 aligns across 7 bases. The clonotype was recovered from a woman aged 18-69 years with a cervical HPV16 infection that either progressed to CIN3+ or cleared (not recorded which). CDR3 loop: CASSRGTELNQPQYF. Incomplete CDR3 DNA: TGTGCCAGCAGCAGAGGGACAGAACTCAATCAGCCG.